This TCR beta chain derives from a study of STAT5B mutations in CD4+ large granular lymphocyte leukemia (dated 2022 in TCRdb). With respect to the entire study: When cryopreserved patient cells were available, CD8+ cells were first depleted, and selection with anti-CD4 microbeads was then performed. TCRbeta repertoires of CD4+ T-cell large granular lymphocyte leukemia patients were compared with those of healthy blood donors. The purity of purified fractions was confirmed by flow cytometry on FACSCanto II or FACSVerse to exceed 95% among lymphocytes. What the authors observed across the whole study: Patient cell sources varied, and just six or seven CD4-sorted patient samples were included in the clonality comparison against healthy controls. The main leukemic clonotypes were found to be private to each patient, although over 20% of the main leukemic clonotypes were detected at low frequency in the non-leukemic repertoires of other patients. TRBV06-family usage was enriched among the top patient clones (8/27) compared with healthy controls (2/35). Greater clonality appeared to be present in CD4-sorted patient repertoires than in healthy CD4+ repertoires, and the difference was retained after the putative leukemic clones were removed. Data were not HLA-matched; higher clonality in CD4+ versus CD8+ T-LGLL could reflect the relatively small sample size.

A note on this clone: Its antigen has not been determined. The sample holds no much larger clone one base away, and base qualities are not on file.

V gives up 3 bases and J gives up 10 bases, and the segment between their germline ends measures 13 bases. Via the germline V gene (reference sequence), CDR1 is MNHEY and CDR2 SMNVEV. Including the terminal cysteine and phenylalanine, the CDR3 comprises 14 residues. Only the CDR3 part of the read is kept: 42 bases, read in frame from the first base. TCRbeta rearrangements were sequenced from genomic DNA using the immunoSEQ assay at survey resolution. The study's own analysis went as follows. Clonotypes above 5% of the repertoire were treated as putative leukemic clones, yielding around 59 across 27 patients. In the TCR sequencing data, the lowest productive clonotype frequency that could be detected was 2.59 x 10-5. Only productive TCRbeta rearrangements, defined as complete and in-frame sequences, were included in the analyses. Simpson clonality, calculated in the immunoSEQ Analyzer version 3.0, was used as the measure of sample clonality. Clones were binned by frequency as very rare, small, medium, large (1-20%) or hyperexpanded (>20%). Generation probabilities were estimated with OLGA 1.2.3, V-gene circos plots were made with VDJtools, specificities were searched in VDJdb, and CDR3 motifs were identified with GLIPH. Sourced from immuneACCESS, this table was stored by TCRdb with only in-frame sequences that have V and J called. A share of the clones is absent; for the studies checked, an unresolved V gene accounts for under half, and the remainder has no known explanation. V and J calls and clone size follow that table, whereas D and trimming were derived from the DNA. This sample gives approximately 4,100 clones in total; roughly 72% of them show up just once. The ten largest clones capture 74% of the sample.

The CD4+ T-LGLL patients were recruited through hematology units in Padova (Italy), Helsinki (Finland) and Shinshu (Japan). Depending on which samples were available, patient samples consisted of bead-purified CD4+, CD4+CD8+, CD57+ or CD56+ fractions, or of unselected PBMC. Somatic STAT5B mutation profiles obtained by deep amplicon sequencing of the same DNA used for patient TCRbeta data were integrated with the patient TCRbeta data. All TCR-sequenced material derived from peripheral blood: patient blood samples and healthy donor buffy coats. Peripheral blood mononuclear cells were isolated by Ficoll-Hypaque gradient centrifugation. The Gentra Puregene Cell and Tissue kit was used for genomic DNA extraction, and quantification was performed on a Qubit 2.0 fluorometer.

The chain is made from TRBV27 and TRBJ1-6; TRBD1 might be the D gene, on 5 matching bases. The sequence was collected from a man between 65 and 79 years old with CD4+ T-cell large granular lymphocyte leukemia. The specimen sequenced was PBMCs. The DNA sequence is TGTGCCAGCAGTTTTTGGGGGGATGGGTCACCCCTCCACTTT. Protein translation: CASSFWGDGSPLHF.